This TCR beta chain was found in a study of T-cell reconstitution after alpha-beta-depleted transplantation in children. Unique molecular identifiers were used in preparing the TCRbeta library. TCRdb redid the calling of the PCR reads with MiXCR, one entry per CDR3 protein. The sample has roughly 300,000 distinct CDR3 sequences, 9.9% seen once. The sample holds a few counts of this clonotype. This CDR3 has 13 residues. From germline, CDR1 is SEHNR and CDR2 FQNEAQ (reference sequence). Trimming pared 5 bases from V and 9 bases from J, leaving 14 bases between. The receptor comes from a human donor who donated a stem cell graft to a child with SCID. This chain links TRBV7-9 with TRBJ2-1; D unresolved. Here the sequenced sample was PBMCs from the stem cell graft donor, taken from the stem cell graft. CDR3 region: CASSVVNAFEQFF. CDR3 bases: TGTGCCAGCAGCGTGGTCAACGCTTTTGAGCAGTTCTTC. Full variable domain (missing parts from reference TRBV7-9 and TRBJ2-1): DTGVSQNPRHKITKRGQNVTFRCDPISEHNRLYWYRQTLGQGPEFLTYFQNEAQLEKSRLLSDRFSAERPKGSFSTLEIQRTEQGDSAMYLCASSVVNAFEQFFGPGTRLTVL.